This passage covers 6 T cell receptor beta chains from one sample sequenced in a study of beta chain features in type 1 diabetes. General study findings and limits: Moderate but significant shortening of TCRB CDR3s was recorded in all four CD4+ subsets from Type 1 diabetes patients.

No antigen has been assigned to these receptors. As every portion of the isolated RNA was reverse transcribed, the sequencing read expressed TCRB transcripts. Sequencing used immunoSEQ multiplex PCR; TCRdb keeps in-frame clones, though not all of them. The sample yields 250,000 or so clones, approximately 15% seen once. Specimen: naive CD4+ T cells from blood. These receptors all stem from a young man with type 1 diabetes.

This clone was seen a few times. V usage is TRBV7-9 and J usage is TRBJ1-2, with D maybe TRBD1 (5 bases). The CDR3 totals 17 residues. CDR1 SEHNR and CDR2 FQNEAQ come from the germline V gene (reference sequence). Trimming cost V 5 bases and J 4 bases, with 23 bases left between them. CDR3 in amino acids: CASSESIAGPRVYGYTF. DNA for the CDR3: TGTGCCAGCAGCGAATCCATCGCGGGGCCGAGAGTCTATGGCTACACCTTC.

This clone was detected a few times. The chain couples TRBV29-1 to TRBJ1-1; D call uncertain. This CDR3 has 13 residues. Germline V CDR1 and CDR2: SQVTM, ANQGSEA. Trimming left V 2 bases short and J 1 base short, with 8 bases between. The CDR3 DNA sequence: TGCAGCGTTGAACCGGGAGCGAACACTGAAGCTTTCTTT. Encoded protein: CSVEPGANTEAFF.

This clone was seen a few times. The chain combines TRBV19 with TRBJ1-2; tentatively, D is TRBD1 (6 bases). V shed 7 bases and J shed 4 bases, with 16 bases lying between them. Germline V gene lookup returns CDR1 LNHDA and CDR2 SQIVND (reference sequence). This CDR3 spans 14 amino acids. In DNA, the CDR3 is TGTGCCAGTAACGACAGGACGAGGCTCTATGGCTACACCTTC. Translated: CASNDRTRLYGYTF.

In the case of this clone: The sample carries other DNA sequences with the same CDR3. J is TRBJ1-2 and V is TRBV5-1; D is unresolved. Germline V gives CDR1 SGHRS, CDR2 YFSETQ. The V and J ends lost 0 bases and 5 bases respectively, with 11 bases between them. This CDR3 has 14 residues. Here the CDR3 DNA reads TGCGCCAGCAGCTTGGCCGGCGACGGGTATGGCTACACCTTC. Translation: CASSLAGDGYGYTF.

The CDR3 reads CASSLGSSGSETQYF. As DNA, the CDR3 is TGCGCCAGCAGCTTGGGAAGTAGCGGGAGCGAGACCCAGTACTTC. The chain is built from TRBV5-1 and TRBJ2-5; 9 bases fit TRBD2. The CDR3 loop spans 15 amino acids. CDR1 and CDR2 (germline): SGHRS, YFSETQ. Trimming cost V 0 bases and J 5 bases; bases outside gene matches: 5. Full variable domain (outside the CDR3, taken from reference TRBV5-1 and TRBJ2-5): KAGVTQTPRYLIKTRGQQVTLSCSPISGHRSVSWYQQTPGQGLQFLFEYFSETQRNKGNFPGRFSGRQFSNSRSEMNVSTLELGDSALYLCASSLGSSGSETQYFGPGTRLLVL.

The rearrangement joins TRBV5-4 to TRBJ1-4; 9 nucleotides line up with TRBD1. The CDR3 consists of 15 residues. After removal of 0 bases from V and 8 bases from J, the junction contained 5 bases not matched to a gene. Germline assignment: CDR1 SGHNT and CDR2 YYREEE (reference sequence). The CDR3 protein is CASSLAGQGEEKLFF. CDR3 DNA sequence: TGTGCCAGCAGCTTGGCGGGACAGGGAGAAGAAAAACTGTTTTTT.